Listed below are T cell receptor beta chains from one sample, sequenced in a study of siplizumab effects on memory and regulatory T cells. Sequencing was performed with immunoSEQ multiplex PCR; in TCRdb, only in-frame clones are kept and a portion is missing. Of some 120,000 clones in the sample, just under 95% were seen once. The sample was non-Treg CD4+ T cells sorted from blood. The receptors stem from a human donor in good health. Each CDR3 is given with its conserved first and last residue. Fields, in order: J gene, D gene, V gene, CDR3 length, CDR3 protein. The D gene is left open where the match is weak.

j_call: TRBJ2-3; d_call: TRBD2; v_call: TRBV19; cdr3_length: 19; cdr3_aa: CASSNLGLAVDPSTDTQYF
j_call: TRBJ1-3; d_call: NA; v_call: TRBV7-6; cdr3_length: 14; cdr3_aa: CASSSQGLGNTIYF
j_call: TRBJ2-5; d_call: NA; v_call: TRBV30; cdr3_length: 13; cdr3_aa: CAWRRGLVETQYF
j_call: TRBJ1-5; d_call: NA; v_call: TRBV15; cdr3_length: 15; cdr3_aa: CATSREGGGNQPQHF
j_call: TRBJ2-5; d_call: NA; v_call: TRBV18; cdr3_length: 14; cdr3_aa: CASSPQGFQETQYF
j_call: TRBJ1-2; d_call: NA; v_call: TRBV5-6; cdr3_length: 13; cdr3_aa: CASRSTANYGYTF
j_call: TRBJ2-3; d_call: TRBD2; v_call: TRBV18; cdr3_length: 18; cdr3_aa: CASSHSRTSGGSTDTQYF
j_call: TRBJ1-1; d_call: NA; v_call: TRBV18; cdr3_length: 15; cdr3_aa: CASSPFGDTNTEAFF
j_call: TRBJ2-3; d_call: TRBD1; v_call: TRBV19; cdr3_length: 14; cdr3_aa: CASSRQGDTDTQYF
j_call: TRBJ1-1; d_call: NA; v_call: TRBV7-3; cdr3_length: 15; cdr3_aa: CASSQHSTVNTEAFF
j_call: TRBJ2-5; d_call: NA; v_call: TRBV5-1; cdr3_length: 15; cdr3_aa: CASSLSGTPQETQYF
j_call: TRBJ2-7; d_call: TRBD1; v_call: TRBV7-9; cdr3_length: 14; cdr3_aa: CASSLGQGLDEQYF
j_call: TRBJ1-4; d_call: NA; v_call: TRBV4-1; cdr3_length: 15; cdr3_aa: CASSPDGATNEKLFF
j_call: TRBJ2-2; d_call: NA; v_call: TRBV18; cdr3_length: 16; cdr3_aa: CASSEKGFANTGELFF
j_call: TRBJ1-2; d_call: NA; v_call: TRBV10-3; cdr3_length: 12; cdr3_aa: CAIGDPLFGYTF
j_call: TRBJ2-7; d_call: NA; v_call: TRBV28; cdr3_length: 13; cdr3_aa: CASSSSPLYEQYF
j_call: TRBJ1-1; d_call: NA; v_call: TRBV19; cdr3_length: 14; cdr3_aa: CASSIGLMNTEAFF
j_call: TRBJ2-2; d_call: TRBD2; v_call: TRBV5-1; cdr3_length: 16; cdr3_aa: CASSLIDGEGTGELFF
j_call: TRBJ2-1; d_call: TRBD2; v_call: TRBV7-9; cdr3_length: 15; cdr3_aa: CASSLDGGAYNEQFF
j_call: TRBJ2-2; d_call: NA; v_call: TRBV7-8; cdr3_length: 15; cdr3_aa: CASSLGTLSGGELFF
j_call: TRBJ1-2; d_call: NA; v_call: TRBV10-3; cdr3_length: 14; cdr3_aa: CAISESTGDYGYTF
j_call: TRBJ2-4; d_call: NA; v_call: TRBV5-1; cdr3_length: 16; cdr3_aa: CASSLGGQATKNIQYF
j_call: TRBJ2-3; d_call: NA; v_call: TRBV9; cdr3_length: 14; cdr3_aa: CASSVDGVADTQYF
j_call: TRBJ1-1; d_call: TRBD1; v_call: TRBV7-6; cdr3_length: 15; cdr3_aa: CASSSQGTGVSEAFF
j_call: TRBJ1-1; d_call: TRBD1; v_call: TRBV5-1; cdr3_length: 14; cdr3_aa: CASSQRDRDTEAFF
j_call: TRBJ1-5; d_call: NA; v_call: TRBV4-1; cdr3_length: 13; cdr3_aa: CASSHQENRPQHF
j_call: TRBJ2-7; d_call: NA; v_call: TRBV7-2; cdr3_length: 12; cdr3_aa: CASSATGSEQYF
j_call: TRBJ2-7; d_call: NA; v_call: TRBV6-5; cdr3_length: 15; cdr3_aa: CASSYSRLARYEQYF